This T cell receptor beta chain came from a study of cytomegalovirus exposure and HLA in healthy donors. Study-wide context: Within the Caucasian-associated ancestry cluster were 81% of the approximately 370 genotyped donors.

Amplification used 60 Vbeta primers and 13 Jbeta primers. Here immunoSEQ multiplex PCR was the method, and the copy in TCRdb shows in-frame clones only, minus some. The sample carries some 130,000 clones, 80% recorded once. This receptor was identified in a man aged 30 to 45 in good health and CMV-seronegative. Specimen: PBMCs.

CDR3 sequence (DNA): TGTGCCAGCAGCGTAGACGGTAACAGCGGAAACACCATATATTTT. Encoded protein: CASSVDGNSGNTIYF. The chain combines TRBV9 with TRBJ1-3; D gene ambiguous. The CDR3 extends over 15 amino acids. V was cut by 0 bases and J by 4 bases, with 11 bases left in between. The germline V gene encodes CDR1 SGDLS and CDR2 YYNGEE.